These 21 T cell receptor beta chains were sequenced from one sample in a study of OX40 agonist ivuxolimab in advanced cancers. Libraries were constructed by the immunoSEQ multiplex PCR assay. Not all clones reach the TCRdb copy of this immuneACCESS table, which keeps in-frame sequences only. Checked studies attribute under half of the gap to unresolved V genes and leave the rest unexplained. The sample profile shows around 67,000 clones; approximately 81% of them were found once. The ten most abundant clones make up under 2.5% of the sample. Sequenced material: CD4+ or CD8+ T cells sorted from blood, taken in a trial of the OX40 agonist ivuxolimab. These receptors all stem from an adult with an advanced solid tumor such as melanoma, head and neck, liver or kidney cancer.

The chain recombines TRBV28 with TRBJ2-1, with 12 bases identical to TRBD2. The CDR3 extends over 16 amino acids. Germline CDR1 MDHEN, CDR2 SYDVKM. Trimming took 6 bases from V and 4 from J; bases not matched to a gene: 7. Here the CDR3 reads CASSDPSGRGYNEQFF. The CDR3 DNA reads as TGTGCCAGCAGCGATCCTAGCGGGAGGGGATACAATGAGCAGTTCTTC.

V is TRBV5-1 and J is TRBJ2-5, with TRBD2 matching 16 bases. After removal of 4 bases from V and 2 bases from J, the junction contained 2 bases not matched to a gene. CDR3 length: 16 residues. Germline V gives CDR1 SGHRS, CDR2 YFSETQ. CDR3 in amino acids: CASSPGLAGGQETQYF. CDR3 nucleotides: TGCGCCAGCAGCCCGGGACTAGCGGGGGGGCAAGAGACCCAGTACTTC.

This clone has just a few counts. The chain employs TRBV20-1 and TRBJ1-5; D not resolved. Germline assignment: CDR1 DFQATT and CDR2 SNEGSKA (reference sequence). This CDR3 has 11 residues. V was clipped by 1 base and J by 5 bases, with 3 bases between them. CDR3 DNA: TGCAGTGCTAGAGGTGATCAGCCCCAGCATTTT. It specifies CSARGDQPQHF.

The rearrangement joins TRBV4-2 to TRBJ2-1, with D unresolved. Trimming took 4 bases from V and 5 from J, leaving 15 bases between them. The V gene's germline CDR1 is LGHNA and CDR2 YNFKEQ. The CDR3 loop spans 15 amino acids. CDR3 loop: CASSRELMQNNEQFF. The CDR3 DNA sequence: TGTGCCAGCAGCCGCGAGCTGATGCAAAACAATGAGCAGTTCTTC.

V is TRBV19 and J is TRBJ2-3, with 8 bases fitting TRBD2. CDR3 size: 16 residues. V gave up 5 bases and J gave up 4 bases; unmatched junction bases: 11. Germline CDR1 reads LNHDA; CDR2 reads SQIVND (reference sequence). The CDR3 DNA follows: TGTGCCAGTAGTTCCTCTCTCGGGAGGGCCGCAGATACGCAGTATTTT. Translated: CASSSSLGRAADTQYF.

This clone was found once. The chain joins TRBV7-9 to TRBJ1-1; D is unclear. Trimming took 7 bases from V and 0 from J, leaving 15 bases between them. The length of the CDR3 is 15 residues. CDR1 is SEHNR and CDR2 is FQNEAQ in the germline V gene (reference sequence). CDR3 loop: CASIDVGRLNTEAFF. The DNA for the CDR3 is TGTGCCAGCATCGACGTAGGACGGTTGAACACTGAAGCTTTCTTT.

The rearrangement joins TRBV12-5 to TRBJ2-3; D remains ambiguous. V lost 5 bases and J lost 6, with 12 bases in between. The CDR3 loop spans 13 amino acids. CDR1 is LGHNT and CDR2 is FRNRAP in the germline V gene. This CDR3 reads CASGPGQLDTQYF. CDR3 coding DNA: TGTGCTAGTGGTCCCGGTCAGTTGGATACGCAGTATTTT.

This clone was seen once. The chain has TRBV9 and TRBJ2-3, with 11 positions matching TRBD1. From germline, CDR1 is SGDLS and CDR2 YYNGEE. This CDR3 comprises 17 residues. J lost 3 bases, V lost 0 bases, and 6 bases had no gene match. The CDR3 DNA follows: TGTGCCAGCAGCGTAGAGGACAGGGGGCAGACAACAGATACGCAGTATTTT. Protein product: CASSVEDRGQTTDTQYF. The variable domain in full, with the rest retrieved from reference TRBV9 and TRBJ2-3, is DSGVTQTPKHLITATGQRVTLRCSPRSGDLSVYWYQQSLDQGLQFLIQYYNGEERAKGNILERFSAQQFPDLHSELNLSSLELGDSALYFCASSVEDRGQTTDTQYFGPGTRLTVL.

This rearrangement joins TRBV5-1 to TRBJ1-2; D ambiguous. The germline V gene encodes CDR1 SGHRS and CDR2 YFSETQ. V lost 5 bases and J lost 3, with 11 bases in between. The CDR3 totals 13 residues. The CDR3 spells CASSSIGDYGYTF. DNA for the CDR3: TGCGCCAGCAGTTCGATCGGGGACTATGGCTACACCTTC. The complete variable domain, with remaining parts taken from reference TRBV5-1 and TRBJ1-2, reads KAGVTQTPRYLIKTRGQQVTLSCSPISGHRSVSWYQQTPGQGLQFLFEYFSETQRNKGNFPGRFSGRQFSNSRSEMNVSTLELGDSALYLCASSSIGDYGYTFGSGTRLTVV.

This clone was counted a single time. The CDR3 spells CASSFSEKLFF. The CDR3 nucleotides are TGTGCCAGCAGTTTCTCTGAAAAACTGTTTTTT. The J gene is TRBJ1-4, the V gene TRBV28; no definite D call. Germline CDR1 reads MDHEN; CDR2 reads SYDVKM. Trimming stripped 3 bases from V and 7 bases from J, with 3 bases between. CDR3 size: 11 residues.

This chain uses TRBV9 with TRBJ1-2; D is undetermined. The V end was cut by 0 bases, the J end by 6 bases, with 6 bases between. Germline V lookup: CDR1 SGDLS, CDR2 YYNGEE. The length of the CDR3 is 12 residues. This CDR3 is CASSVVRDGYTF. CDR3 in DNA: TGTGCCAGCAGCGTAGTACGGGATGGCTACACCTTC.

J is TRBJ2-7 and V is TRBV6-4; D is perhaps TRBD2 (6 bases). Germline assignment: CDR1 MRHNA and CDR2 SNTAGT. The V end lost 10 bases, the J end lost 2 bases, and 18 bases lay between the germline ends. The CDR3 sequence is 14 residues long. In DNA form, the CDR3 reads TGTGCCATGCCGGGGGATAGCGGACCCTACGAGCAGTACTTC. It is translated as CAMPGDSGPYEQYF.

This clone was seen a handful of times. The chain employs TRBV11-2 and TRBJ2-5; D possibly corresponds to TRBD1 (6 bases). Germline V gene lookup returns CDR1 SGHAT and CDR2 FQNNGV. With 3 bases removed from V and 5 bases from J, the gap between germline ends came to 19 bases. The CDR3 extends over 16 amino acids. This CDR3 is CASSLGASLPGETQYF. CDR3 bases: TGTGCCAGCAGCTTGGGGGCTAGCCTCCCTGGGGAGACCCAGTACTTC.

This clone has just one count. The rearrangement links TRBV18 to TRBJ2-3; possibly TRBD1 or TRBD2 for D (5 bases each). Germline CDR1 is KGHSH and CDR2 is LQKENI. V was pared by 8 bases and J by 0 bases, with 12 bases between. The CDR3 loop spans 14 amino acids. The CDR3 loop reads CASGRDRSTDTQYF. The DNA of the CDR3 is TGTGCCAGCGGCCGGGACCGCAGCACAGATACGCAGTATTTT.

The genes are TRBV6-5 and TRBJ1-1; TRBD1 aligns across 8 bases. CDR1 is MNHEY and CDR2 is SVGAGI in the germline V gene. The CDR3 loop spans 14 amino acids. Trimming removed 5 bases from V and 4 bases from J; junction bases left unmatched: 6. The CDR3 DNA follows: TGTGCCAGCAGTCCGTGGACAGGGAGCACTGAAGCTTTCTTT. Its translation is CASSPWTGSTEAFF.

V and J are TRBV18 and TRBJ2-3; D gene unclear. From germline, CDR1 is KGHSH and CDR2 LQKENI. The length of the CDR3 is 13 residues. V was trimmed by 3 bases and J by 5 bases, leaving 9 bases between them. CDR3 region: CASSPPVQDTQYF. CDR3 bases: TGTGCCAGCTCACCCCCGGTTCAAGATACGCAGTATTTT. The entire variable domain, with the rest obtained from reference TRBV18 and TRBJ2-3, is as follows: NAGVMQNPRHLVRRRGQEARLRCSPMKGHSHVYWYRQLPEEGLKFMVYLQKENIIDESGMPKERFSAEFPKEGPSILRIQQVVRGDSAAYFCASSPPVQDTQYFGPGTRLTVL.

The J gene is TRBJ1-6, the V gene TRBV5-4, with D possibly TRBD1 on 6 matching bases. Germline lookup yields CDR1 SGHNT and CDR2 YYREEE (reference sequence). V was trimmed by 7 bases and J by 3 bases, leaving 11 bases between them. The CDR3 consists of 14 residues. The DNA of the CDR3 is TGTGCCAGCGGGGAAGGGGGCTATAATTCACCCCTCCACTTT. This sequence encodes CASGEGGYNSPLHF.

The V gene is TRBV19, the J gene TRBJ1-4, with TRBD1 as a possible D gene (6 bases). This CDR3 contains 12 residues. Trimming pared 7 bases from V and 4 bases from J, leaving 7 bases between. Germline V gene data show CDR1 as LNHDA and CDR2 as SQIVND (reference sequence). CDR3 region: CASIGGNEKLFF. The CDR3 region has the DNA TGTGCCAGTATAGGGGGTAATGAAAAACTGTTTTTT.

CDR3 DNA: TGTGCCAGCAGCTTACGACAGGAAAGTGAAGCTTTCTTT. Its translation is CASSLRQESEAFF. V and J are TRBV7-2 and TRBJ1-1; D might be TRBD1 (6 bases). V was trimmed by 2 bases and J by 7 bases, leaving 11 bases between them. The germline CDR1 and CDR2 sequences are SGHTA and FQGNSA. CDR3 length: 13 residues.

This clone has only a few counts. The chain employs TRBV10-3 and TRBJ2-6; D gene uncertain. This CDR3 is 18 amino acids long. The V and J ends lost 2 bases and 0 bases respectively, with 14 bases between them. From germline, CDR1 is ENHRY and CDR2 SYGVKD. The CDR3 DNA reads TGTGCCATCAGTGAGCATGCAAATGTCCTCTCTGGGGCCAACGTCCTGACTTTC. The encoded protein is CAISEHANVLSGANVLTF.

The chain has TRBV5-8 and TRBJ1-6; D call uncertain. The germline V gene encodes CDR1 SGHTS and CDR2 YDEGEE. The CDR3 loop spans 13 amino acids. V was shortened by 0 bases and J by 7 bases, with 5 bases between the two germline ends. CDR3 sequence reads: CASSLDQNSPLHF. DNA for the CDR3: TGTGCCAGCAGCTTGGATCAGAATTCACCCCTCCACTTT.